The entry below gives a single T cell receptor beta chain sequence along with its context. Its target is unknown. Only in-frame clones appear in the TCRdb table, and some are missing; sequencing was by immunoSEQ multiplex PCR. The table lists 100,000 to 150,000 clones, 89% of them singletons. The record originates from a study of cytomegalovirus exposure and HLA in healthy donors. Study-wide results and limits: There were a few CMV-associated chains whose specificity for CMV antigens was confirmed in vitro. For cytomegalovirus status, the classifier reportedly gave diagnoses with high specificity and sensitivity. A subsequent analysis found that TCR clusters from the first cohort also tended to co-occur in the roughly 120 validation repertoires, with less than 95% of cluster scores above 0. TCR beta chains numbering under 200 were designated cytomegalovirus-associated.

The CDR3 covers 16 residues. Germline assignment: CDR1 SEHNR and CDR2 FQNEAQ (reference sequence). With 3 bases removed from V and 4 bases from J, the gap between germline ends came to 16 bases. The source of this sequence is a woman between 18 and 29 years old in good health and CMV-seronegative. V gene TRBV7-9 combines with J gene TRBJ2-1; D unresolved. Sequences were obtained from PBMCs. The CDR3 DNA reads as TGTGCCAGCAGCTTGTCTTTCGGAGCAGATTACAATGAGCAGTTCTTC. Protein: CASSLSFGADYNEQFF.